The 31 T cell receptor beta chains below were found in one sample sequenced in a study of T cell responses to AZD1222 COVID-19 vaccine (dated by TCRdb to 2020 to 2023). Library generation was performed with the immunoSEQ multiplex PCR assay. TCRdb holds this immuneACCESS table with in-frame rearrangements only. Some clones are missing; in checked studies, unresolved V genes explain under half, and the rest has no known cause. This sample lists just over 20,000 clones; approximately 79% were detected once. The ten largest clones take up less than 50% of the sample. Per the publication, the time point label means: baseline before first vaccination. The sample was peripheral blood, taken on day 0 of AZD1222 vaccination. The receptors originated from an adult in good health.

The rearrangement links TRBV3-1 (or the pseudogene TRBV3-2) to TRBJ2-3; 11 bases match TRBD2. The trim removed 1 base at V and 3 bases at J, leaving 9 bases unmatched. This CDR3 is built from 18 residues. From germline, CDR1 is LGHDT and CDR2 YNNKEL (reference sequence). In nucleotides, the CDR3 is TGTGCCAGCAGCCAAGGACGACTAGCGGGGACAGAGACAGATACGCAGTATTTT. Amino acid sequence: CASSQGRLAGTETDTQYF.

The chain couples TRBV19 to TRBJ1-1; 10 bases map to TRBD1. V lost 4 bases to trimming and J lost 1 base; unmatched junction nucleotides: 15. The CDR3 has 19 residues. The germline V gene encodes CDR1 LNHDA and CDR2 SQIVND (reference sequence). In DNA, the CDR3 is TGTGCCAGTAGTACTATTCCGGGACAGGGGTCAAAAAGGAACACTGAAGCTTTCTTT. The encoded protein is CASSTIPGQGSKRNTEAFF.

V usage is TRBV6-5 and J usage is TRBJ2-1; 9 bases match TRBD2. This CDR3 spans 15 amino acids. Germline CDR1 and CDR2: MNHEY and SVGAGI. J was trimmed by 7 bases and V by 7 bases; bases with no gene match: 11. The CDR3 sequence: CASTPRGGPWNEQFF. In nucleotides, the CDR3 is TGTGCCAGCACCCCGCGGGGGGGGCCTTGGAATGAGCAGTTCTTC.

The rearrangement links TRBV30 to TRBJ1-4; D remains ambiguous. The ends were cut back, 3 bases at V and 7 bases at J, with 9 bases in the middle. Germline V gene sequence: CDR1 GTSNPN, CDR2 SVGIG (reference sequence). The CDR3 runs 12 residues. DNA of the CDR3: TGTGCCTGGAGAACAGACCTTGAAAAACTGTTTTTT. Its translation is CAWRTDLEKLFF.

The rearrangement uses TRBV6-6 and TRBJ2-7; 9 bases align to TRBD1. CDR1 is MNHNY and CDR2 is SVGAGI in the germline V gene (reference sequence). V dropped 2 bases and J dropped 7; count of bases not matched to a gene: 9. The CDR3 covers 15 residues. CDR3 sequence reads: CASSYRDRVSGEQYF. As DNA, the CDR3 is TGTGCCAGCAGTTACCGGGACAGGGTCTCAGGGGAGCAGTACTTC.

The count of this clone is one. The rearrangement joins TRBV7-8 to TRBJ2-7; D is perhaps TRBD2 (5 bases). The CDR3 is 16 amino acids. In germline, CDR1 is SGHVS, CDR2 FQNEAQ. The V and J ends lost 2 bases and 2 bases respectively, with 16 bases between them. The CDR3 coding sequence is TGTGCCAGCAGCTTAAACTCGGCGGGCGCTACCTACGAGCAGTACTTC. Translating gives CASSLNSAGATYEQYF.

The rearrangement uses TRBV7-9 and TRBJ2-7, with D possibly matching TRBD2 (7 bases). The CDR3 sequence is 15 residues long. The germline V gene encodes CDR1 SEHNR and CDR2 FQNEAQ (reference sequence). Trimming took off 0 bases at V and 6 bases at J, with 15 bases between the two ends. CDR3 loop: CASSLAASGEGEQYF. The CDR3, as DNA: TGTGCCAGCAGCTTAGCGGCTTCAGGGGAGGGCGAGCAGTACTTC.

In its sample, this clone was seen a few times. As DNA, the CDR3 is TGTGCCAGCAGTTTAGGTATAGCGTCAGTGAACACTGAAGCTTTCTTT. Its translation: CASSLGIASVNTEAFF. The chain uses TRBV28 and TRBJ1-1; no clear D gene. CDR3 length equals 16 residues. Germline V gene data show CDR1 as MDHEN and CDR2 as SYDVKM. V lost 2 bases to trimming and J lost 0 bases, with 13 bases between them.

The chain employs TRBV19 and TRBJ1-2; D is undetermined. V lost 6 bases and J lost 2, with 10 bases in between. Germline loops: CDR1 LNHDA, CDR2 SQIVND (reference sequence). This CDR3 is built from 13 residues. CDR3 protein: CASRYGSNYGYTF. The DNA of the CDR3 is TGTGCCAGTAGGTACGGTTCAAACTATGGCTACACCTTC.

V gene TRBV28 combines with J gene TRBJ2-7; the match to TRBD1 covers 7 bases. V was clipped by 5 bases and J by 4 bases; unmatched bases: 14. From germline, CDR1 is MDHEN and CDR2 SYDVKM. The CDR3 covers 16 residues. The DNA of the CDR3 is TGTGCCAGCAGTCCTTATCGGGGACAGACAGATTACGAGCAGTACTTC. It codes for CASSPYRGQTDYEQYF.

This clone was seen only a few times. The chain couples TRBV18 to TRBJ2-2; tentative D call: TRBD1 (5 bases). V was cut by 1 base and J by 6 bases, with 12 bases left in between. The germline V gene has CDR1 KGHSH and CDR2 LQKENI. This CDR3 is built from 15 residues. The CDR3 sequence is CASSPRDSGSGELFF. CDR3 nucleotide sequence: TGTGCCAGCTCACCACGCGACAGTGGATCCGGGGAGCTGTTTTTT.

The J gene is TRBJ2-5, the V gene TRBV7-2, with D perhaps TRBD1 (6 bases). The V gene lost 4 bases and the J gene lost 5 bases, with 11 bases spanning the gap. The germline gives CDR1 SGHTA, CDR2 FQGNSA. The CDR3 is made up of 13 amino acids. CDR3 protein: CASSSDRRETQYF. The CDR3 nucleotides are TGTGCCAGCAGCTCCGACAGGAGGGAGACCCAGTACTTC.

The chain has TRBV9 and TRBJ2-2, with D possibly matching TRBD2 (7 bases). This CDR3 is 19 amino acids long. CDR1 is SGDLS, CDR2 YYNGEE, per germline. Trimming left V 0 bases short and J 6 bases short, with 24 bases between. In DNA form, the CDR3 reads TGTGCCAGCAGCGTAGTTCCGGGAGTTGGCGGGGGCCGAGCCGGGGAGCTGTTTTTT. It codes for CASSVVPGVGGGRAGELFF.

The chain couples TRBV18 to TRBJ2-3; no definite D call. V shed 2 bases and J shed 4 bases, with 13 bases lying between them. The germline V gene encodes CDR1 KGHSH and CDR2 LQKENI. The CDR3 runs to 15 residues. CDR3 in DNA: TGTGCCAGCTCACCAAGTGGGTCCCAGGCAGATACGCAGTATTTT. This translates into CASSPSGSQADTQYF.

The rearrangement uses TRBV24-1 and TRBJ2-3, with 7 positions matching TRBD2. The CDR3 loop spans 16 amino acids. Germline lookup yields CDR1 KGHDR and CDR2 SFDVKD. V gave up 0 bases and J gave up 1 base; unmatched junction bases: 3. The CDR3: CATSDLHLAGTDTQYF. The CDR3, as DNA: TGTGCCACCAGTGATTTGCACCTAGCGGGCACAGATACGCAGTATTTT.

The chain couples TRBV29-1 to TRBJ2-5, with 9 bases identical to TRBD1. CDR3 size: 12 residues. Trimming removed 6 bases from V and 5 bases from J; junction bases left unmatched: 4. Germline-derived CDR1 and CDR2 are SQVTM and ANQGSEA. The CDR3 protein is CSVDRGRETQYF. Here the CDR3 DNA reads TGCAGCGTGGACAGGGGTAGGGAGACCCAGTACTTC.

This clone has just a few counts. V and J are TRBV6-2 or TRBV6-3 and TRBJ1-2; the D gene is possibly TRBD1 (6 bases). The CDR3 runs to 17 residues. Trimming left V 2 bases short and J 2 bases short, with 18 bases between. Germline loops: CDR1 MNHEY, CDR2 SVGEGT. The CDR3: CASSYLVGAADNYGYTF. The CDR3 coding sequence is TGTGCCAGCAGTTACCTCGTGGGGGCTGCAGACAACTATGGCTACACCTTC.

This clone was counted a single time. The chain couples TRBV5-1 to TRBJ2-7; D is possibly TRBD2 (5 bases). The V end lost 4 bases, the J end lost 5 bases, and 13 bases lay between the germline ends. From germline, CDR1 is SGHRS and CDR2 YFSETQ. The CDR3 length is 13 residues. CDR3 DNA: TGCGCCAGCAGCATAGGACCGAGGGACGAGCAGTACTTC. Protein sequence: CASSIGPRDEQYF.

CDR3: CASSPQGDLSSYEQYF. The CDR3, as DNA: TGTGCCAGCAGCCCCCAAGGTGACCTGTCCTCCTACGAGCAGTACTTC. V is TRBV7-2 and J is TRBJ2-7, with D unclear. Trimming stripped 5 bases from V and 0 bases from J, with 17 bases between. This CDR3 region has 16 residues. The germline V gene has CDR1 SGHTA and CDR2 FQGNSA.

The chain joins TRBV3-1 (or the pseudogene TRBV3-2) to TRBJ1-1; TRBD1 agrees at 7 bases. The V gene's germline CDR1 is LGHDT and CDR2 YNNKEL (reference sequence). CDR3 size: 14 residues. Germline trimming cut 4 bases from V and 5 bases from J; bases unmatched to any gene: 7. The DNA of the CDR3 is TGTGCCAGCAGCCTTTTGCAGGGGGTGACTGAAGCTTTCTTT. This codes for CASSLLQGVTEAFF.

The chain recombines TRBV5-1 with TRBJ1-4; tentative D call: TRBD1 (6 bases). This CDR3 region has 15 residues. V was clipped by 2 bases and J by 2 bases, with 10 bases between them. The germline CDR1 and CDR2 sequences are SGHRS and YFSETQ. CDR3 sequence reads: CASSLPQGTNEKLFF. The CDR3 DNA is TGCGCCAGCAGCTTACCCCAGGGGACTAATGAAAAACTGTTTTTT.

This clone was observed a few times. The V and J genes are TRBV18 and TRBJ1-2; D remains ambiguous. Germline CDR1 KGHSH, CDR2 LQKENI. V was shortened by 1 base and J by 6 bases, with 6 bases between the two germline ends. The CDR3 spans 12 residues. CDR3 protein: CASSPQGNGYTF. For the CDR3, the DNA is TGTGCCAGCTCACCACAGGGTAATGGCTACACCTTC.

The chain uses TRBV4-2 and TRBJ2-7; 8 positions agree with TRBD1. With V trimmed by 1 base and J by 7 bases, 21 bases remained unmatched. This CDR3 has 19 amino acids. Germline CDR1 is LGHNA and CDR2 is YNFKEQ. The CDR3 reads CASSQASGQGLGSFREQYF. CDR3 in DNA: TGTGCCAGCAGCCAAGCAAGCGGACAGGGATTGGGGTCTTTTAGAGAGCAGTACTTC.

V is TRBV19 and J is TRBJ2-3, with 12 bases fitting TRBD2. From germline, CDR1 is LNHDA and CDR2 SQIVND (reference sequence). This CDR3 has 18 residues. J lost 5 bases, V lost 4 bases, and 13 bases had no gene match. The CDR3 spells CASSNGLAGIVGIDTQYF. The CDR3 nucleotides are TGTGCCAGTAGTAACGGACTAGCGGGAATCGTTGGTATAGATACGCAGTATTTT.

V and J are TRBV10-3 and TRBJ2-7; D ambiguous. The germline V and J ends were trimmed by 10 bases and 1 base, with 11 bases remaining between them. This CDR3 is 12 amino acids long. In germline, CDR1 is ENHRY, CDR2 SYGVKD. CDR3 nucleotide sequence: TGTGCCACCGGGCCCGAATCCTACGAGCAGTACTTC. This translates into CATGPESYEQYF.

The chain uses TRBV10-3 and TRBJ1-2; D gene uncertain. Per the germline V gene, CDR1 is ENHRY and CDR2 is SYGVKD. The V end lost 0 bases, the J end lost 1 base, and 6 bases lay between the germline ends. The CDR3 is 14 residues long. The CDR3 DNA follows: TGTGCCATCAGTGAGTCTATGGATAACTATGGCTACACCTTC. Translating gives CAISESMDNYGYTF.

This rearrangement joins TRBV12-3 or TRBV12-4 to TRBJ2-5, with 8 positions matching TRBD2. This CDR3 spans 13 amino acids. The V and J ends lost 6 bases and 5 bases, in that order; junction bases with no gene match: 5. CDR3 sequence (DNA): TGTGCCAGCAGACACCCGGGGGGGGAGACCCAGTACTTC. This codes for CASRHPGGETQYF.

This chain connects TRBV6-2 or TRBV6-3 to TRBJ2-7; D might be TRBD1 (6 bases). Trimming stripped 5 bases from V and 2 bases from J, with 13 bases between. The CDR3 has 14 amino acids. Germline-derived CDR1 and CDR2 are MNHEY and SVGEGT. As DNA, the CDR3 is TGTGCCAGCAGTCAAGGGACACGGGCCTACGAGCAGTACTTC. Protein: CASSQGTRAYEQYF.

The sample holds one count of this clone. The V gene is TRBV12-2, the J gene TRBJ2-1; the table calls TRBD2, which could not be checked here. TRBV12-2 is tagged as a pseudogene. This CDR3 comprises 13 residues. The CDR3 sequence is CASRRAPPDEQFF. In DNA form, the CDR3 reads TGTGCAAGTCGCCGAGCCCCCCCCGATGAGCAGTTCTTC.

J is TRBJ1-1 and V is TRBV7-3; the D gene is possibly TRBD1 (5 bases). CDR3 length: 14 amino acids. Germline V gives CDR1 SGHTA, CDR2 FQGTGA. V lost 3 bases and J 1 base, leaving 9 bases between the germline ends. The CDR3 loop is CASSLRGENTEAFF. CDR3 in DNA: TGTGCCAGCAGCTTGAGGGGCGAGAACACTGAAGCTTTCTTT.

This chain connects TRBV27 to TRBJ2-3; TRBD2 agrees at 10 bases. Germline-derived CDR1 and CDR2 are MNHEY and SMNVEV (reference sequence). V lost 5 bases to trimming and J lost 6 bases; unmatched junction nucleotides: 11. The CDR3 length is 16 residues. Here the CDR3 DNA reads TGTGCCAGCAGTACCTATAGCGGGAGGAGGATGGATACGCAGTATTTT. This sequence encodes CASSTYSGRRMDTQYF.